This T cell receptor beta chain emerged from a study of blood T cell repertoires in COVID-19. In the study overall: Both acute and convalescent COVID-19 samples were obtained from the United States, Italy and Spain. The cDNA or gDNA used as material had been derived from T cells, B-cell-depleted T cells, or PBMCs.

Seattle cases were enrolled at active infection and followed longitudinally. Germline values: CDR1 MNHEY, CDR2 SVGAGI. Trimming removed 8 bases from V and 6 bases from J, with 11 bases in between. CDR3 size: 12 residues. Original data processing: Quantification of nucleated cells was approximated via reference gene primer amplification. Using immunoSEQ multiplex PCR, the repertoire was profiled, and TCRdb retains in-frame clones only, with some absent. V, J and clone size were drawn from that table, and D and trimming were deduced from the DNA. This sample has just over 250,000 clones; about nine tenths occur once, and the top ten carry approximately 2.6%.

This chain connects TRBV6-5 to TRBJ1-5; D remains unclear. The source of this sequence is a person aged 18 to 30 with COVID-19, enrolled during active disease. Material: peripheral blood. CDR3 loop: CASVTGRQPQHF. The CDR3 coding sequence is TGTGCCAGCGTCACGGGTCGTCAGCCCCAGCATTTT.